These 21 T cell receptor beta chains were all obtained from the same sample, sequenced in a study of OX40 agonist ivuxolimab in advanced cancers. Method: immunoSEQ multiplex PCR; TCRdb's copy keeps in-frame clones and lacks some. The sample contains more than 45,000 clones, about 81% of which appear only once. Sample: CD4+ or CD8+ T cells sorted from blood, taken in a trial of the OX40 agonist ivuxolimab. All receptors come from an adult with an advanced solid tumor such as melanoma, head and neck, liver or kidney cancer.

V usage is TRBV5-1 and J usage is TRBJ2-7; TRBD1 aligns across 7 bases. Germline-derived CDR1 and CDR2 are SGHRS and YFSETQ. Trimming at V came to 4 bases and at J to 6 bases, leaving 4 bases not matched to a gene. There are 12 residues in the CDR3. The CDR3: CASSRTGVEQYF. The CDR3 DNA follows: TGCGCCAGCAGCCGAACAGGGGTCGAGCAGTACTTC.

Here the CDR3 DNA reads TGTGCCAGCAGCCACGGACAGGGGTCTTACAATGAGCAGTTCTTC. Translation gives CASSHGQGSYNEQFF. The chain joins TRBV11-2 to TRBJ2-1, with 9 positions matching TRBD1. Germline CDR1 SGHAT, CDR2 FQNNGV. With 5 bases clipped from V and 4 bases from J, the junction kept 6 bases outside the gene matches. There are 15 residues in the CDR3.

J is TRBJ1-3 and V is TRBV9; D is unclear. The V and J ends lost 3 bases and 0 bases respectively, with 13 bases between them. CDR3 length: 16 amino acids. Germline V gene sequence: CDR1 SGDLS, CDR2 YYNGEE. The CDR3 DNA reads TGTGCCAGCAGCGCCCGGGCTGGACCCTCTGGAAACACCATATATTTT. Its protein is CASSARAGPSGNTIYF.

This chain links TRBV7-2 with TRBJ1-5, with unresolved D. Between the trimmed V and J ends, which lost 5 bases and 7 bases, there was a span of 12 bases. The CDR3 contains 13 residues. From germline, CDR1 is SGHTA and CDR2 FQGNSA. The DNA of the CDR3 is TGTGCCAGCAGCGTAACGGCCATCCAGCCCCAGCATTTT. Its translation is CASSVTAIQPQHF.

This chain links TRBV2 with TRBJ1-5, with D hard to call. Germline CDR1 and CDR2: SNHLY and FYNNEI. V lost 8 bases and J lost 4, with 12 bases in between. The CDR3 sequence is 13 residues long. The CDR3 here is CASGVLVNQPQHF. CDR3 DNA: TGTGCCAGCGGCGTGTTAGTAAATCAGCCCCAGCATTTT. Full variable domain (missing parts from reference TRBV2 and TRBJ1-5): EPEVTQTPSHQVTQMGQEVILRCVPISNHLYFYWYRQILGQKVEFLVSFYNNEISEKSEIFDDQFSVERPDGSNFTLKIRSTKLEDSAMYFCASGVLVNQPQHFGDGTRLSIL.

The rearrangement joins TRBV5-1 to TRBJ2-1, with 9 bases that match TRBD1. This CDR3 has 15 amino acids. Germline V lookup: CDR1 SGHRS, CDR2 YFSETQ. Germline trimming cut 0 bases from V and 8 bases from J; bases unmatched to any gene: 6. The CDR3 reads CASSLAGTGFHEQFF. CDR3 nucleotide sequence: TGCGCCAGCAGCTTGGCCGGGACAGGGTTCCATGAGCAGTTCTTC.

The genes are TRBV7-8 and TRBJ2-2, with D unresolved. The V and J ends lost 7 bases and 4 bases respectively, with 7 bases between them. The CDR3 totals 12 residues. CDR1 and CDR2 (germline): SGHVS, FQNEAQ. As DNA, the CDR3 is TGTGCCAGCACGCAGTTCACCGGGGAGCTGTTTTTT. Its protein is CASTQFTGELFF.

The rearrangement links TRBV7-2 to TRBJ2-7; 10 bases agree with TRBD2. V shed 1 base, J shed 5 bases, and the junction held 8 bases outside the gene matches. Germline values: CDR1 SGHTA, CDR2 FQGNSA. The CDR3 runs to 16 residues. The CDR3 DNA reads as TGTGCCAGCAGCTTAGTCCAGCGGGGGGGCCCCAACGAGCAGTACTTC. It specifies CASSLVQRGGPNEQYF.

CDR3 in amino acids: CASSWDLDEQFF. CDR3 DNA sequence: TGTGCCAGCAGCTGGGACCTAGACGAGCAGTTCTTC. The genes are TRBV5-6 and TRBJ2-1; D may correspond to TRBD1 or TRBD2 (5 bases each). The V and J ends lost 3 bases and 10 bases respectively, with 11 bases between them. Germline assignment: CDR1 SGHDT and CDR2 YYEEEE. This CDR3 has 12 residues.

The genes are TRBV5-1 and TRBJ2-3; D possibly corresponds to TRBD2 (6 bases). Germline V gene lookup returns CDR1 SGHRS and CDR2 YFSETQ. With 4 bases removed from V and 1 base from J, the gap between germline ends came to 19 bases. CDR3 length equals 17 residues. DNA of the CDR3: TGCGCCAGCAGCGCCGTCCCGGCGTGGGGGGGCACAGATACGCAGTATTTT. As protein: CASSAVPAWGGTDTQYF.

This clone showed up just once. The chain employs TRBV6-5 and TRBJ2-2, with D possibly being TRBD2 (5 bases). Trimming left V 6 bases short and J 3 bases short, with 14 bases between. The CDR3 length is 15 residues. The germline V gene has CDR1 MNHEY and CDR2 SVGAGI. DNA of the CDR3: TGTGCCAGCAGGGGCGGCGGGTTCGACACCGGGGAGCTGTTTTTT. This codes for CASRGGGFDTGELFF.

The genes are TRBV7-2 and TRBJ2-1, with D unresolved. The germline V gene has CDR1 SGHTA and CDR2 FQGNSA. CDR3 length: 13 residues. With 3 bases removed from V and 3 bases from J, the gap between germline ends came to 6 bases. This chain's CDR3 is CASSFLSYNEQFF. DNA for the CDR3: TGTGCCAGCAGCTTTCTTAGCTACAATGAGCAGTTCTTC.

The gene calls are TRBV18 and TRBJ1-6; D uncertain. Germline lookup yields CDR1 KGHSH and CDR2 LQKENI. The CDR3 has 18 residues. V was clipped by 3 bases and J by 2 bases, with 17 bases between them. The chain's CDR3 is CASSPKPPGGTYNSPLHF. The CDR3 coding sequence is TGTGCCAGCTCACCCAAACCCCCGGGCGGCACCTATAATTCACCCCTCCACTTT. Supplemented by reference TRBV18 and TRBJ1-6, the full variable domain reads NAGVMQNPRHLVRRRGQEARLRCSPMKGHSHVYWYRQLPEEGLKFMVYLQKENIIDESGMPKERFSAEFPKEGPSILRIQQVVRGDSAAYFCASSPKPPGGTYNSPLHFGNGTRLTVT.

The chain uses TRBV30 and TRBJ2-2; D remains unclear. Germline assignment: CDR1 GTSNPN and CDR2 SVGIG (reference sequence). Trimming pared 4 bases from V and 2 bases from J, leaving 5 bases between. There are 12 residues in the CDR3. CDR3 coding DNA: TGTGCCTGGACAGCCAACACCGGGGAGCTGTTTTTT. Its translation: CAWTANTGELFF.

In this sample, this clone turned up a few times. CDR3: CASRELAADTQYF. CDR3 DNA sequence: TGCGCCAGCAGGGAGCTAGCCGCCGATACGCAGTATTTT. V usage is TRBV10-2 and J usage is TRBJ2-3; D may be TRBD2 (5 bases). CDR1 is WSHSY, CDR2 SAAADI, per germline. Deletions cut 6 bases from V and 6 bases from J, with 13 bases between. The length of the CDR3 is 13 residues.

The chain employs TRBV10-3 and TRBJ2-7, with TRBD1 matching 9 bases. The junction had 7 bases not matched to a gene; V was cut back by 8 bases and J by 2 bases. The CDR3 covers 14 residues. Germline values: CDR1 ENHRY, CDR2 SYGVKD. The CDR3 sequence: CAIRRDRATYEQYF. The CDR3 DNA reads TGTGCCATCCGCCGGGACAGGGCAACCTACGAGCAGTACTTC.

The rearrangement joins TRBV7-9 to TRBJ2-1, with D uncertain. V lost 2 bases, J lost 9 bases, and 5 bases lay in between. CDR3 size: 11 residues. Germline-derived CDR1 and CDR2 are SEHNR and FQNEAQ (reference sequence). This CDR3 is CASSLPPEQFF. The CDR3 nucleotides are TGTGCCAGCAGCTTACCGCCTGAGCAGTTCTTC.

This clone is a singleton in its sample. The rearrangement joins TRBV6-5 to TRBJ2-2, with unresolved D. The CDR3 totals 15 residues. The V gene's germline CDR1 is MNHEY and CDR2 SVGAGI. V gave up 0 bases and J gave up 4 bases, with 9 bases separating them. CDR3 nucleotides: TGTGCCAGCAGTTACTCTGCGGAAGTCACCGGGGAGCTGTTTTTT. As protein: CASSYSAEVTGELFF.

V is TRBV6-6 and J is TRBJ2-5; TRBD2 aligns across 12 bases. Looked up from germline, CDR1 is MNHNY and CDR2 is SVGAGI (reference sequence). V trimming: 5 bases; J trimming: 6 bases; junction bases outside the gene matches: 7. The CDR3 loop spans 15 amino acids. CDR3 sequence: CASSNPTSGGKTQYF. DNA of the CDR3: TGTGCCAGCAGTAATCCAACTAGCGGGGGGAAGACCCAGTACTTC.

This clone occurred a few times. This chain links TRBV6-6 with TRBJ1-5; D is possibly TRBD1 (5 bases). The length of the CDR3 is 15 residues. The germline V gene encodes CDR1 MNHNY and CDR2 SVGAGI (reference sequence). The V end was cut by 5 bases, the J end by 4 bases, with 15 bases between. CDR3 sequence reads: CASSAGRGGNQPQHF. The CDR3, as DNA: TGTGCCAGCAGTGCCGGGAGGGGAGGTAATCAGCCCCAGCATTTT.

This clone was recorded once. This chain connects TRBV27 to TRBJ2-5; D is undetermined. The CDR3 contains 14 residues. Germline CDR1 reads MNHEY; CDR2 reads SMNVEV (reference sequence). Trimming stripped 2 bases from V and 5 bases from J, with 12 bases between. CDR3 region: CASSLGVDGETQYF. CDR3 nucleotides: TGTGCCAGCAGTTTAGGGGTTGACGGGGAGACCCAGTACTTC.